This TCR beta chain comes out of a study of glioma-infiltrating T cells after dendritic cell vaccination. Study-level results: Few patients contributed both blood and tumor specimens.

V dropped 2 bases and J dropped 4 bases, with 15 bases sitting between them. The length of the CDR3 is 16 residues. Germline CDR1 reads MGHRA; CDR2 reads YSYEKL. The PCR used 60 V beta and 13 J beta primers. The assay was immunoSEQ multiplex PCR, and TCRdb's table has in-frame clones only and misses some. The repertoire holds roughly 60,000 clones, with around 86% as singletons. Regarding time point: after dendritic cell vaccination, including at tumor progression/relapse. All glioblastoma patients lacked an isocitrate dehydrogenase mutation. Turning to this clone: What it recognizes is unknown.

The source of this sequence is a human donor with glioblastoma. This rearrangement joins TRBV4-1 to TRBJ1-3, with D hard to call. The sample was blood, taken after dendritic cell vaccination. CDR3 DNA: TGCGCCAGCAGCCAATCCACGGCTTTAGCGGGAAACACCATATATTTT. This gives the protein CASSQSTALAGNTIYF.